The rows below give T cell receptor beta chains drawn from one sample of a study of glioma-infiltrating T cells after dendritic cell vaccination. Assay used: immunoSEQ multiplex PCR; TCRdb lists only in-frame clones, some missing. The sample contains more than 95,000 clones, 90% of which appear only once. The sample was blood, taken after dendritic cell vaccination. These receptors all come from a human donor with glioblastoma. Each CDR3 is given with its conserved first and last residue. A D gene is named only where the DNA matches it firmly. The size field is filled for only some rows; it gives once, few, many or a size class.

D gene	CDR3 length	V gene	clone size	J gene	CDR3 DNA	CDR3 protein
-	16	TRBV9	few	TRBJ2-2	TGTGCCAGCAGCGGGGAGGGGGGTTTTGGGCCCGGGGAGCTGTTTTTT	CASSGEGGFGPGELFF
-	16	TRBV11-1	-	TRBJ2-3	TGTGCCAGCAGCCCGGCCTTGCGGGGCAGCACAGATACGCAGTATTTT	CASSPALRGSTDTQYF
-	14	TRBV7-9	-	TRBJ2-7	TGTGCCAGCAGCTTAGACGGCGGCTCCTACGAGCAGTACTTC	CASSLDGGSYEQYF
TRBD1	15	TRBV5-1	-	TRBJ1-1	TGCGCCAGCAGCACTATAGGGGGCCCAAACACTGAAGCTTTCTTT	CASSTIGGPNTEAFF
TRBD2	14	TRBV16	once	TRBJ2-1	TGTGCCAGCAGCCGGACTAGCTCCTACAATGAGCAGTTCTTC	CASSRTSSYNEQFF
-	16	TRBV4-1	once	TRBJ2-1	TGCGCCAGCAGCCAAGGCCAGACAGCCGTCAACAATGAGCAGTTCTTC	CASSQGQTAVNNEQFF
-	15	TRBV29-1	-	TRBJ1-2	TGCAGCGTTGTACAGCGAAGCGGAGCTAACTATGGCTACACCTTC	CSVVQRSGANYGYTF
TRBD1	15	TRBV11-3	-	TRBJ2-7	TGTGCCAGCAGCCTACGGACAGGGCCATCCTACGAGCAGTACTTC	CASSLRTGPSYEQYF
TRBD1	12	TRBV29-1	-	TRBJ1-2	TGCAGCGTTCATACAGGGGGCGATGGCTACACCTTC	CSVHTGGDGYTF
-	16	TRBV5-4	-	TRBJ1-3	TGTGCCAGCAGCTTGGCGGGTGCGGGAGGGGCAAACACCATATATTTT	CASSLAGAGGANTIYF
TRBD2	17	TRBV29-1	-	TRBJ2-6	TGCAGCGTTAGAGGGACTAGCGGTTTGTCGGGGGCCAACGTCCTGACTTTC	CSVRGTSGLSGANVLTF
-	15	TRBV6-6	once	TRBJ1-1	TGTGCCAGCAGTTACTCGCGGGGTATGAACACTGAAGCTTTCTTT	CASSYSRGMNTEAFF
-	15	TRBV15	-	TRBJ1-3	TGTGCCACCAGCAGAGATCCGGGGTCTGGAAACACCATATATTTT	CATSRDPGSGNTIYF
-	12	TRBV10-3	-	TRBJ1-2	TGTGCCATCAGTGCCGAGTATTATGGCTACACCTTC	CAISAEYYGYTF
TRBD1	13	TRBV27	-	TRBJ1-2	TGTGCCAGCAGTCGGGACAGAGTCTATGGCTACACCTTC	CASSRDRVYGYTF
-	14	TRBV19	-	TRBJ1-2	TGTGCCAGTAGTATTCAGGGCGCGAACTATGGCTACACCTTC	CASSIQGANYGYTF
TRBD1	15	TRBV6-5	few	TRBJ2-1	TGTGCCAGCAGTTACATCCAGGGGGCCGGCAATGAGCAGTTCTTC	CASSYIQGAGNEQFF
-	13	TRBV6-5	-	TRBJ1-1	TGTGCCAGCACAAGGGGAGGGGGGCCTGAAGCTTTCTTT	CASTRGGGPEAFF
-	16	TRBV7-9	-	TRBJ1-5	TGTGCCAGCAGCTTAGCGGGACACGATAGCAATCAGCCCCAGCATTTT	CASSLAGHDSNQPQHF
TRBD2	14	TRBV10-1	-	TRBJ2-2	TGCGCCAGCAGGGATTCTAGCGGGGCCGGGGAGCTGTTTTTT	CASRDSSGAGELFF
-	15	TRBV30	-	TRBJ2-3	TGTGCCTGGAGTGTACCAGGCAAATACACAGATACGCAGTATTTT	CAWSVPGKYTDTQYF
TRBD1	15	TRBV5-5	-	TRBJ1-5	TGTGCCAGCAGCTTAGGACAGGGGACCGTTAGTCCCCAGCATTTT	CASSLGQGTVSPQHF
-	15	TRBV5-1	-	TRBJ2-5	TGCGCCAGCAGCTTGGTAGGGGCAGATCGAGAGACCCAGTACTTC	CASSLVGADRETQYF
TRBD2	16	TRBV5-4	few	TRBJ2-7	TGTGCCAGCAGCGGAGGACTAGCGGGTGGAACGGGCGAGCAGTACTTC	CASSGGLAGGTGEQYF
-	13	TRBV6-1	-	TRBJ2-2	TGTGCCAGCAGTGCTGGTCTCCGGGAGAAGCTGTTTTTT	CASSAGLREKLFF
TRBD2	14	TRBV11-3	-	TRBJ2-3	TGTGCCAGCAAGCGGGGACCTAGCACAGATACGCAGTATTTT	CASKRGPSTDTQYF
-	13	TRBV7-8	-	TRBJ2-1	TGTGCCAGCAGCTTAGCACAATACAATGAGCAGTTCTTC	CASSLAQYNEQFF
TRBD1	16	TRBV19	-	TRBJ1-2	TGTGCCAGTACCGACGGGACAGCCACTCTTAACTATGGCTACACCTTC	CASTDGTATLNYGYTF
-	15	TRBV5-6	-	TRBJ1-1	TGTGCCAGCAGCTTGGATATTGGACAGAACACTGAAGCTTTCTTT	CASSLDIGQNTEAFF
TRBD1	16	TRBV18	-	TRBJ2-3	TGTGCCAGCTCACCAACCGAGGACAGGGCCACAGATACGCAGTATTTT	CASSPTEDRATDTQYF
-	9	TRBV19	-	TRBJ1-2	TGTGCCAGGGCCTTACCTTACACCTTC	CARALPYTF
-	14	TRBV2	-	TRBJ1-3	TGTGCCAGCAGTGGTCAGGGAGGTAGAAACACCATATATTTT	CASSGQGGRNTIYF
-	15	TRBV6-1	few	TRBJ1-6	TGTGCCAGCAGCCTGACAGAGACCTATAATTCCCCCCTCCACTTT	CASSLTETYNSPLHF
TRBD1	14	TRBV5-1	-	TRBJ2-1	TGCGCCAGCAGCTTAGGACAGGATTCGAATGAGCAGTTCTTC	CASSLGQDSNEQFF
-	13	TRBV2	-	TRBJ1-2	TGTGCCAGCAGTGAAAGGGGCTATGTGGGCTACACCTTC	CASSERGYVGYTF
-	13	TRBV10-3	-	TRBJ1-1	TGTGCCATCAGCGGACTAGGGGGCACTGAAGCTTTCTTT	CAISGLGGTEAFF
TRBD1	14	TRBV6-1	few	TRBJ1-6	TGTGCCAGCAGGCCAACAGGGGAGAATTCACCCCTCCACTTT	CASRPTGENSPLHF
-	13	TRBV7-2	-	TRBJ1-2	TGTGCCAGCAGCTTCCGGGACAACCATGGCTACACCTTC	CASSFRDNHGYTF
-	15	TRBV11-3	-	TRBJ1-2	TGTGCCAGCAGCGCCCGGGGAGGGGATAACTATGGCTACACCTTC	CASSARGGDNYGYTF
-	15	TRBV4-1	-	TRBJ1-4	TGCGCCAGCAGCTCGTCCGGACAGATAAATGAAAAACTGTTTTTT	CASSSSGQINEKLFF
-	13	TRBV30	-	TRBJ1-5	TGTGCCTGGAGTACTACAGGGCATCAGCCCCAGCATTTT	CAWSTTGHQPQHF
-	15	TRBV5-1	-	TRBJ1-1	TGCGCCAGCACCCGGTGGGGGGGGGCTGACACTGAAGCTTTCTTT	CASTRWGGADTEAFF
TRBD1	16	TRBV18	-	TRBJ1-1	TGTGCCAGCTCAATAACAGGGGGCGGGATGAACACTGAAGCTTTCTTT	CASSITGGGMNTEAFF
TRBD2	17	TRBV5-1	once	TRBJ2-2	TGCGCCAGCAGCTTGGCGGGAACAAGCGGGAGTATCGGGGAGCTGTTTTTT	CASSLAGTSGSIGELFF
TRBD2	16	TRBV5-1	-	TRBJ2-2	TGCGCCAGCAGCATAAGTAGCGGGAGTTCCCCCGGGGAGCTGTTTTTT	CASSISSGSSPGELFF
-	16	TRBV11-3	-	TRBJ2-2	TGTGCCAGCAGCCTAAGGACTACACTACCCACCGGGGAGCTGTTTTTT	CASSLRTTLPTGELFF
TRBD1	14	TRBV6-5	-	TRBJ1-4	TGTGCCAGCAGCCTCGACAGGGGGAATGAAAAACTGTTTTTT	CASSLDRGNEKLFF
TRBD2	13	TRBV6-1	-	TRBJ2-3	TGTGCCAGCAGTGAAGCGGGCGGGGGTACGCAGTATTTT	CASSEAGGGTQYF
-	12	TRBV5-1	-	TRBJ2-1	TGCGCCAGCAGCTTGGGCTCGGATGAGCAGTTCTTC	CASSLGSDEQFF
TRBD1	16	TRBV2	-	TRBJ1-5	TGTGCCAGCAGGGATCAGGGTGGGACAGGGGTACAGCCCCAGCATTTT	CASRDQGGTGVQPQHF
-	16	TRBV5-6	-	TRBJ2-7	TGTGCCAGCAGCAAAAACGGACTCGCGAGCTCCTACGAGCAGTACTTC	CASSKNGLASSYEQYF
TRBD1	14	TRBV9	few	TRBJ2-7	TGTGCCAGCAGCGTAGGGGACAGGGGGGGAGAGCAGTACTTC	CASSVGDRGGEQYF
TRBD2	15	TRBV4-1	-	TRBJ2-7	TGCGCCAGCAGCCAAGGTAGACTAGCGGGAGTCGAGCAGTACTTC	CASSQGRLAGVEQYF
-	12	TRBV30	-	TRBJ1-3	TGTGCCTGGACCCTCTCTGGAAACACCATATATTTT	CAWTLSGNTIYF
TRBD2	17	TRBV9	-	TRBJ2-3	TGTGCCAGCAGCGACCGTAGCGGGGGGGGCACCACAGATACGCAGTATTTT	CASSDRSGGGTTDTQYF
TRBD1	19	TRBV9	-	TRBJ2-2	TGTGCCAGCAGGCCGGGACAGGGGGCTAGCGGGGGGAACACCGGGGAGCTGTTTTTT	CASRPGQGASGGNTGELFF
TRBD2	13	TRBV7-9	-	TRBJ2-3	TGTGCCACCACCGGACTAGCGCAAGATACGCAGTATTTT	CATTGLAQDTQYF
-	15	TRBV7-2	-	TRBJ1-5	TGTGCCAGCAGCTTAGGCAGGGGCGGCAATCAGCCCCAGCATTTT	CASSLGRGGNQPQHF
TRBD2	17	TRBV11-2	-	TRBJ2-7	TGTGCCAGCAGCTTATCCGGGACTAGCGGGAGGGCCTACGAGCAGTACTTC	CASSLSGTSGRAYEQYF
TRBD2	16	TRBV9	-	TRBJ2-5	TGTGCCAGCAGCGTAGACCCAGCGGGAGGGTTAGAGACCCAGTACTTC	CASSVDPAGGLETQYF